The present TCR beta chain was sequenced within a study of cytomegalovirus exposure and HLA in healthy donors. Study observations and caveats: The classifier reportedly diagnosed cytomegalovirus status with high sensitivity and specificity. The listing of roughly 160 TCR beta chains classed them as cytomegalovirus-associated.

Details on this clone: Its antigen remains unknown.

Vbeta (60) and Jbeta (13) primers were used in the PCR. The protocol was immunoSEQ multiplex PCR, while the TCRdb copy is restricted to in-frame clones and leaves out a portion. The data contain approximately 290,000 clones, 75% to 85% of them singletons. Specimen: PBMCs. The receptor was derived from a girl aged 2 to 10 in good health and CMV-seronegative.

The CDR3 spells CASSQESLAGETQYF. The CDR3 nucleotides are TGTGCCAGCAGCCAAGAATCCCTAGCGGGAGAGACCCAGTACTTC. The rearrangement links TRBV4-2 to TRBJ2-5; TRBD2 matches at 8 bases. In germline, CDR1 is LGHNA, CDR2 YNFKEQ. After removal of 0 bases from V and 4 bases from J, the junction contained 4 bases not matched to a gene. The CDR3 is 15 residues long.